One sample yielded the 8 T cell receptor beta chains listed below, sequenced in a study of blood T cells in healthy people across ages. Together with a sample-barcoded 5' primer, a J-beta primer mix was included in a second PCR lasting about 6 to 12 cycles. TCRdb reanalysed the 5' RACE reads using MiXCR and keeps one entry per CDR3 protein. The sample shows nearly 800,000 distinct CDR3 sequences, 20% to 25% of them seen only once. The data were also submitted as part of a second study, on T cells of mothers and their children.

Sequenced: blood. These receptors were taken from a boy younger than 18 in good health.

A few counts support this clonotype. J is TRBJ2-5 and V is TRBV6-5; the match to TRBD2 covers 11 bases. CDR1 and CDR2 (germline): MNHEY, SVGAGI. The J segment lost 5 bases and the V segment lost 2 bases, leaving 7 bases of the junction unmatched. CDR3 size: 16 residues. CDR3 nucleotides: TGTGCCAGCAGTTACGGTAGCGGGAGGGCCGGGGAGACCCAGTACTTC. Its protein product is CASSYGSGRAGETQYF.

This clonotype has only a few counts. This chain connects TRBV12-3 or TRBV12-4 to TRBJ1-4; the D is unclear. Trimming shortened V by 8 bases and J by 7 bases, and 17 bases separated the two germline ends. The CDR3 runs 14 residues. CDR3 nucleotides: TGTGCCAGCGGACTGGACCGCCCTGGTGAAAAACTGTTTTTT. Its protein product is CASGLDRPGEKLFF.

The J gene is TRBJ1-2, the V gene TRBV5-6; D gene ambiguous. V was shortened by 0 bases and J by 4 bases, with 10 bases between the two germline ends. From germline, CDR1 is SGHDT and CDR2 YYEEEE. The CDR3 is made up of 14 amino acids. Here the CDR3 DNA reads TGTGCCAGCAGCTTGGAAACAGATCCCTATGGCTACACCTTC. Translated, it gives CASSLETDPYGYTF.

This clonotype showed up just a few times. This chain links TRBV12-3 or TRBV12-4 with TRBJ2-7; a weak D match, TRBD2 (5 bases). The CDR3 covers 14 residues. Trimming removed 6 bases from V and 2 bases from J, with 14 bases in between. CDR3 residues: CASRDGGQTYEQYF. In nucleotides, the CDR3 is TGTGCCAGCAGGGACGGAGGCCAGACCTACGAGCAGTACTTC.

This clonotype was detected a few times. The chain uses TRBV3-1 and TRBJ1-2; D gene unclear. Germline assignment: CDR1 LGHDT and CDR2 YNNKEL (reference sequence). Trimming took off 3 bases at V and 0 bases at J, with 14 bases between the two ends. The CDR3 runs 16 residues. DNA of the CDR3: TGTGCCAGCAGCCATGAGGGCCGAGCCTCTAACTATGGCTACACCTTC. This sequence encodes CASSHEGRASNYGYTF. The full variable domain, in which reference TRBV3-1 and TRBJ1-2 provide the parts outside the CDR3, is DTAVSQTPKYLVTQMGNDKSIKCEQNLGHDTMYWYKQDSKKFLKIMFSYNNKELIINETVPNRFSPKSPDKAHLNLHINSLELGDSAVYFCASSHEGRASNYGYTFGSGTRLTVV.

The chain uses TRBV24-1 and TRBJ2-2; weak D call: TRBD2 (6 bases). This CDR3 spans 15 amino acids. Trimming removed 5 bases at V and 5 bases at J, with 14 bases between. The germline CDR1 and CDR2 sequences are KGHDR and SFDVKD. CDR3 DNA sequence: TGTGCCACCAGTGGAGCTGGGGGGAAAACCGGGGAGCTGTTTTTT. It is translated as CATSGAGGKTGELFF.

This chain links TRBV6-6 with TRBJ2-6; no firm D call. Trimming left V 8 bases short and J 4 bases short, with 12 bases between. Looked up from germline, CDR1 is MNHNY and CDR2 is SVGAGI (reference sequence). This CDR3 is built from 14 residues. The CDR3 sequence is CASAVEEGANVLTF. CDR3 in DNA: TGTGCCAGCGCGGTAGAAGAGGGGGCCAACGTCCTGACTTTC.

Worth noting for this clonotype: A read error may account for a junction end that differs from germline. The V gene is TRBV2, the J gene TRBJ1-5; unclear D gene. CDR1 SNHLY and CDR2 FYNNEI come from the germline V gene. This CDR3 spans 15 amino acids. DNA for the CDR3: TGTGCCTGCAGTGAAGGCAGATATAGCAATCAGCCCCAGCATTTT. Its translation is CACSEGRYSNQPQHF.